The source of this T cell receptor beta chain is a study of monozygotic twins with inflammatory bowel disease. TCRdb reanalyzed the 5' RACE reads, giving one entry per CDR3 protein sequence and no DNA. The sample's table shows about 170,000 distinct CDR3 sequences. Germline V gives CDR1 LNHDA, CDR2 SQIVND (reference sequence). The CDR3 has 16 amino acids. The V gene is TRBV19, the J gene TRBJ2-4; TCRdb calls TRBD1, which cannot be checked without DNA. The clonotype originates from a human donor with ulcerative colitis or Crohn's disease, or a healthy co-twin of an affected twin (not recorded which). The sequencing input was blood. This CDR3 is CASSMNNRGSGNIQYF.